These T cell receptor beta chains were read from a single sample in a study of T cells in tuberculosis. The assay was immunoSEQ multiplex PCR, and TCRdb's table has in-frame clones only and misses some. The sample contains roughly 35,000 clones, almost 95% of which appear only once. The source material was PBMCs. Receptors were obtained from a donor between 10 and 35 years old with latent tuberculosis or without tuberculosis infection. Some clones in this sample may be carry-over from other donors' samples. CDR3s include the opening cysteine and the closing phenylalanine or tryptophan. The order of the fields is V gene, J gene, CDR3 protein.

V: TRBV19
J: TRBJ2-7
CDR3: CASSPQGPGEDVSYEQYF

V: TRBV7-6
J: TRBJ2-3
CDR3: CASSPGPGKDTQYF

V: TRBV6-1
J: TRBJ2-3
CDR3: CASCRGGRTDTQYF

V: TRBV19
J: TRBJ1-2
CDR3: CASIGTGGNYRYTF

V: TRBV19
J: TRBJ1-1
CDR3: CASWDRTRGTEAFF

V: TRBV18
J: TRBJ2-1
CDR3: CASSSGRQFF

V: TRBV5-6
J: TRBJ2-4
CDR3: CASSLSGARNIQYF

V: TRBV7-2
J: TRBJ1-6
CDR3: CASSLLSSYNSPLHF

V: TRBV30
J: TRBJ2-1
CDR3: CAWNRGENEQFF

V: TRBV19
J: TRBJ2-1
CDR3: CASSILAANEQFF

V: TRBV7-8
J: TRBJ1-2
CDR3: CASSSQGSRYTF

V: TRBV25-1
J: TRBJ1-1
CDR3: CASRISTEAFF

V: TRBV9
J: TRBJ2-2
CDR3: CASSVETSHTGELFF

V: TRBV14
J: TRBJ1-2
CDR3: CASSQDRVGYTF

V: TRBV20-1
J: TRBJ1-1
CDR3: CSAGLQEGAFF

V: TRBV10-2
J: TRBJ1-6
CDR3: CAAEQGPNNSPLHF

V: TRBV19
J: TRBJ1-1
CDR3: CASSMLGGPNTEAFF

V: TRBV19
J: TRBJ1-1
CDR3: CASRGQNTEAFF

V: TRBV7-2
J: TRBJ1-3
CDR3: CASSSQGINTIYF

V: TRBV7-2
J: TRBJ2-3
CDR3: CASSSSATDTQYF

V: TRBV15
J: TRBJ2-3
CDR3: CATSRDDQGYTDTQYF

V: TRBV7-2
J: TRBJ1-5
CDR3: CASSPGADSNQPQHF

V: TRBV6-5
J: TRBJ2-7
CDR3: CASSYGGPGQTYEQYF

V: TRBV27
J: TRBJ2-2
CDR3: CASSRQANTGELFF

V: TRBV5-6
J: TRBJ2-2
CDR3: CASSLGALAGLSGELFF

V: TRBV6-5
J: TRBJ2-1
CDR3: CASRPPGLAYNEQFF

V: TRBV5-1
J: TRBJ1-1
CDR3: CASSSLGRGSTEAFF

V: TRBV28
J: TRBJ2-7
CDR3: CASSPRDRPYEQYF

V: TRBV7-9
J: TRBJ1-2
CDR3: CASSRVYGYTF

V: TRBV6-4
J: TRBJ2-3
CDR3: CASSDSGGAADTQYF

V: TRBV13
J: TRBJ1-1
CDR3: CASSEDSPNTEAFF

V: TRBV7-6
J: TRBJ1-1
CDR3: CASRVSGANELTEAFF

V: TRBV11-2
J: TRBJ1-3
CDR3: CASSSNLQGASGNTIYF

V: TRBV4-2
J: TRBJ1-3
CDR3: CASSLPSRTAFPRSGNTIYF

V: TRBV6-6
J: TRBJ2-5
CDR3: CASSQGLAGKETQYF

V: TRBV29-1
J: TRBJ2-1
CDR3: CSVEDRDRVKNEQFF

V: TRBV5-1
J: TRBJ1-1
CDR3: CASSFKGAGTEAFF

V: TRBV6-1
J: TRBJ1-3
CDR3: CASSGGQTAGNTIYF

V: TRBV4-3
J: TRBJ2-2
CDR3: CASSFRQGAGGELFF

V: TRBV25-1
J: TRBJ1-4
CDR3: CASSELEKLFF

V: TRBV19
J: TRBJ1-6
CDR3: CASSISGNAVSPLHF

V: TRBV27
J: TRBJ1-1
CDR3: CASSSSRTGNTEAFF

V: TRBV19
J: TRBJ2-3
CDR3: CASNGGRSTDTQYF

V: TRBV5-4
J: TRBJ2-2
CDR3: CASSWDSPATGELFF

V: TRBV9
J: TRBJ1-1
CDR3: CASSVGRSTEAFF

V: TRBV9
J: TRBJ2-1
CDR3: CASSAYWGGAYNEQFF

V: TRBV4-3
J: TRBJ2-7
CDR3: CASSQDWAGSSYEQYF

V: TRBV19
J: TRBJ1-5
CDR3: CASSPKGRGNQPQHF

V: TRBV7-8
J: TRBJ1-6
CDR3: CASSLGAGGSSYNSPLHF

V: TRBV4-3
J: TRBJ1-2
CDR3: CASSQAGGGQGRRIYGYTF

V: TRBV2
J: TRBJ1-4
CDR3: CASSDETGGKLFF

V: TRBV9
J: TRBJ1-5
CDR3: CASSVGENQPQHF

V: TRBV28
J: TRBJ2-7
CDR3: CASRSHGTGPLF

V: TRBV25-1
J: TRBJ1-2
CDR3: CASRRQGSYGYTF

V: TRBV5-1
J: TRBJ2-1
CDR3: CASSLAVGRGNYNEQFF

V: TRBV7-2
J: TRBJ1-3
CDR3: CASSFGTADSGNTIYF